The entry below gives a single T cell receptor (beta chain) sequence along with its context. This clone has a handful of counts. This clone's antigen is unknown. Base-call qualities are not available, and no considerably larger clone is one nucleotide away. The germline V gene encodes CDR1 MNHEY and CDR2 SVGEGT. Spanning cysteine to phenylalanine, the CDR3 consists of 11 amino acids. This entry keeps only the CDR3 DNA: 33 bases, framed from base 1. V sheds 6 bases and J sheds 5 bases, leaving 8 bases between their ends. The source of the sample is a study of metastatic and nonmetastatic thyroid tumors (dated by TCRdb to 2018 to 2020). Regarding the research as a whole: Repertoires were compared across peripheral blood and tumor or nodule tissue samples from malignant and benign thyroid patients. Study-wide conclusions, independent of this receptor: In both blood and tumor samples, malignant tumors were reported to have significantly higher TCR beta diversity than benign nodules.

Library generation was performed with PCR. The reads were generated on an Illumina HiSeq 4000. High-throughput sequencing was used to profile the CDR3 region of the TCR beta-chain in every patient. The authors' pipeline ran thus. Drawing on CDR3 differences between clinicopathological groups, the researchers built a classifier meant to tell apart patients with distant-metastatic papillary thyroid cancer. To measure repertoire diversity the researchers used the Shannon index, while the Morisita-Horn index served to gauge how similar the tumor and blood repertoires were. The public sequencing data were trimmed at Q25 with fastp and processed into clonotypes with MiXCR by TCRdb, which kept only in-frame beta chains. V and J calls and clone size were set by TCRdb, not the authors. The sample records 60,000 or so clones, approximately 4.1% of which are singletons. Under 25% of the sample is held by the ten biggest clonotypes.

None of the patients had been given any treatment before thyroid surgery. The study retrospectively analysed patient clinical samples collected from about 2012 to 2019 using T-cell receptor beta sequencing. The clonotype comes from a female donor with papillary thyroid cancer or a benign thyroid nodule (not recorded which). Some clones in this sample may be carry-over from other donors' samples. Sequencing was done on a sample of blood. In this chain, TRBV6-2 or TRBV6-3 is recombined with TRBJ2-7, with the D gene uncertain. The nucleotide sequence reads as follows: TGTGCCAGCAGGTCCGACCACGAGCAGTACTTC. Its amino acids are CASRSDHEQYF.